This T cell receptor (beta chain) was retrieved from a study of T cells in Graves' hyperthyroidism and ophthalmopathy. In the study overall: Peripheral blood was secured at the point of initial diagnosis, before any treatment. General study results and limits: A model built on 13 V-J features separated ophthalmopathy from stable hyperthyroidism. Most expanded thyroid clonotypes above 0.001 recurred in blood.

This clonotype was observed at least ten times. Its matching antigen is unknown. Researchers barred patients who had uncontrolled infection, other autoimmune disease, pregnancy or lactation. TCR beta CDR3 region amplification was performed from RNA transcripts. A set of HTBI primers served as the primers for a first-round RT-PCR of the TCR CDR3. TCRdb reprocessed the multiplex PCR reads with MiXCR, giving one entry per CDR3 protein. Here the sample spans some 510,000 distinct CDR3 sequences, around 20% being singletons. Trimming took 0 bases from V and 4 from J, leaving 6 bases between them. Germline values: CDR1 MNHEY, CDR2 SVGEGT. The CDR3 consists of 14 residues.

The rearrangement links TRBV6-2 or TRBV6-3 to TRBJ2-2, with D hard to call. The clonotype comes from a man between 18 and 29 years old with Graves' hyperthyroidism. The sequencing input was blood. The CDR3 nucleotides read TGTGCCAGCAGTTACTCGGGGTTCACCGGGGAGCTGTTTTTT. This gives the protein CASSYSGFTGELFF.